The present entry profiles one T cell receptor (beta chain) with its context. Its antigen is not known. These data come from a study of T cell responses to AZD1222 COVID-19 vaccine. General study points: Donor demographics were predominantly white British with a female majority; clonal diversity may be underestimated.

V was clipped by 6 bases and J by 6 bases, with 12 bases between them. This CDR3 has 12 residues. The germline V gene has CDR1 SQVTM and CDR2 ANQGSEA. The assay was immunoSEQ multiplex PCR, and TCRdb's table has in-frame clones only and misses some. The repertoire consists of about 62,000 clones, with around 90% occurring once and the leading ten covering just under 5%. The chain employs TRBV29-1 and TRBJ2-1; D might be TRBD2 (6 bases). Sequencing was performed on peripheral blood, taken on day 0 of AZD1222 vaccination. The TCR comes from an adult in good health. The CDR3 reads CSVEEGSNEQFF. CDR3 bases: TGCAGCGTGGAGGAGGGTAGCAATGAGCAGTTCTTC.